Presented here are 32 T cell receptor beta chains from one specimen sequenced in a study of cytomegalovirus exposure and HLA in healthy donors. 13 Jbeta primers and 60 Vbeta primers were used for the PCR. The method was immunoSEQ multiplex PCR; TCRdb's version includes in-frame clones alone and lacks a portion of them. This sample has about 82,000 clones, with under 80% found just once. The sequenced sample was PBMCs. All receptors come from a man aged 35 to 55 in good health and CMV-seropositive.

This clone occurred many times. In DNA form, the CDR3 reads TGCGCCAGCAGCCCGGGGGGGAACTATGGCTACACCTTC. Protein: CASSPGGNYGYTF. V gene TRBV5-1 combines with J gene TRBJ1-2, with D maybe TRBD1 (5 bases). The V gene's germline CDR1 is SGHRS and CDR2 YFSETQ. The CDR3 extends over 13 amino acids. The germline V and J ends were trimmed by 4 bases and 2 bases, with 9 bases remaining between them.

This sequence joins TRBV5-4 and TRBJ2-3; D unclear. The CDR3 has 16 residues. The V end was cut by 1 base, the J end by 0 bases, with 12 bases between. Germline values: CDR1 SGHNT, CDR2 YYREEE (reference sequence). The CDR3 bases are TGTGCCAGCAGCTTGATAACTTCCCCTAGCACAGATACGCAGTATTTT. Its protein is CASSLITSPSTDTQYF.

This chain connects TRBV9 to TRBJ2-7; 12 bases fit TRBD2. Looked up from germline, CDR1 is SGDLS and CDR2 is YYNGEE. The CDR3 sequence is 15 residues long. Trimming took 4 bases from V and 2 from J; bases not matched to a gene: 4. The CDR3 is CASSLSSGGAYEQYF. DNA of the CDR3: TGTGCCAGCAGCCTCTCTAGCGGGGGGGCCTACGAGCAGTACTTC.

This clone showed up just a few times. V usage is TRBV18 and J usage is TRBJ2-1, with D unresolved. The CDR3 extends over 14 amino acids. V lost 3 bases and J lost 4, with 10 bases in between. The germline V gene has CDR1 KGHSH and CDR2 LQKENI. The CDR3 DNA is TGTGCCAGCTCACCGACACGTGGGTACAATGAGCAGTTCTTC. Amino acids: CASSPTRGYNEQFF.

This chain uses TRBV7-9 with TRBJ2-2; possibly TRBD2 for D (6 bases). The germline V gene has CDR1 SEHNR and CDR2 FQNEAQ (reference sequence). The CDR3 consists of 14 residues. Trimming stripped 3 bases from V and 6 bases from J, with 11 bases between. The CDR3 loop is CASSLGLNSGELFF. The CDR3 DNA sequence: TGTGCCAGCAGCTTGGGACTGAATTCCGGGGAGCTGTTTTTT.

The chain carries TRBV19 and TRBJ1-1; no definite D call. V was pared by 1 base and J by 0 bases, with 9 bases between. Per the germline V gene, CDR1 is LNHDA and CDR2 is SQIVND (reference sequence). This CDR3 region has 15 residues. CDR3 sequence: CASSIAGRMNTEAFF. CDR3 nucleotide sequence: TGTGCCAGTAGTATAGCAGGCAGAATGAACACTGAAGCTTTCTTT.

This clone was observed a single time. The chain couples TRBV11-2 to TRBJ1-2; D is unclear. Germline CDR1 is SGHAT and CDR2 is FQNNGV. Trimming stripped 5 bases from V and 6 bases from J, with 10 bases between. This CDR3 spans 12 amino acids. In DNA, the CDR3 is TGTGCCAGCAGCCCCCCGGGTCATGGCTACACCTTC. Amino acids: CASSPPGHGYTF.

The chain carries TRBV30 and TRBJ1-4, with 9 positions matching TRBD1. The junction had 2 bases not matched to a gene; V was cut back by 2 bases and J by 1 base. This CDR3 is 15 amino acids long. Per the germline V gene, CDR1 is GTSNPN and CDR2 is SVGIG (reference sequence). CDR3 bases: TGTGCCTGGAGTTCGACAGGGGGAACTAATGAAAAACTGTTTTTT. This gives the protein CAWSSTGGTNEKLFF.

This clone was detected only once. The chain links TRBV11-2 to TRBJ2-7; no definite D call. This CDR3 spans 15 amino acids. V dropped 0 bases and J dropped 0 bases, with 9 bases sitting between them. CDR1 is SGHAT, CDR2 FQNNGV, per germline. This CDR3 is CASSLEWLSSYEQYF. CDR3 DNA sequence: TGTGCCAGCAGCTTAGAGTGGTTGAGCTCCTACGAGCAGTACTTC.

The chain couples TRBV13 to TRBJ2-7, with 8 bases lining up with TRBD1. Germline V gene data show CDR1 as PRHDT and CDR2 as FYEKMQ (reference sequence). With V trimmed by 0 bases and J by 5 bases, 6 bases remained unmatched. This CDR3 contains 15 residues. The CDR3: CASSLGRDRGNEQYF. In DNA, the CDR3 is TGTGCCAGCAGCTTAGGCCGAGACAGGGGAAACGAGCAGTACTTC.

This rearrangement joins TRBV28 to TRBJ2-7; D is perhaps TRBD1 (6 bases). CDR3 length equals 14 residues. Germline CDR1 MDHEN, CDR2 SYDVKM. V lost 6 bases, J lost 0 bases, and 12 bases lay in between. The CDR3, as DNA: TGTGCCAGCAGGAACCGGGACAACTCCTACGAGCAGTACTTC. Its translation is CASRNRDNSYEQYF.

This CDR3 is CAISDLGDGRVGQYF. In DNA, the CDR3 is TGTGCCATCAGTGATCTGGGAGACGGGCGAGTTGGGCAGTACTTC. V gene TRBV10-3 combines with J gene TRBJ2-7, with TRBD2 as a possible D gene (5 bases). CDR1 and CDR2 (germline): ENHRY, SYGVKD. Between the trimmed V and J ends, which lost 3 bases and 9 bases, there was a span of 21 bases. The CDR3 spans 15 residues.

In its sample, this clone was seen a few times. V gene TRBV28 combines with J gene TRBJ2-7; weak D call: TRBD2 (5 bases). Trimming took off 7 bases at V and 2 bases at J, with 15 bases between the two ends. CDR1 and CDR2 (germline): MDHEN, SYDVKM. This CDR3 is built from 14 residues. Here the CDR3 reads CASIHGVGPYEQYF. Here the CDR3 DNA reads TGTGCCAGCATTCACGGGGTAGGCCCCTACGAGCAGTACTTC.

The CDR3 is CASSQGQKYGYTF. The CDR3 region has the DNA TGTGCCAGCTCACAGGGACAGAAGTATGGCTACACCTTC. The chain has TRBV18 and TRBJ1-2, with 7 bases aligning to TRBD1. Trimming removed 4 bases from V and 5 bases from J; junction bases left unmatched: 4. This CDR3 comprises 13 residues. The V gene's germline CDR1 is KGHSH and CDR2 LQKENI. The full variable domain, rest sourced from reference TRBV18 and TRBJ1-2, is NAGVMQNPRHLVRRRGQEARLRCSPMKGHSHVYWYRQLPEEGLKFMVYLQKENIIDESGMPKERFSAEFPKEGPSILRIQQVVRGDSAAYFCASSQGQKYGYTFGSGTRLTVV.

The sample holds a few counts of this clone. This chain links TRBV10-1 with TRBJ1-2; D is uncertain. This CDR3 comprises 13 residues. V lost 0 bases and J lost 4, with 6 bases in between. The germline V gene has CDR1 WNHNN and CDR2 SYGVQD (reference sequence). In DNA form, the CDR3 reads TGCGCCAGCAGTGAGTCCGGGAGCTATGGCTACACCTTC. The encoded protein is CASSESGSYGYTF.

This chain connects TRBV28 to TRBJ2-7; 12 nucleotides agree with TRBD2. This CDR3 region has 16 residues. Germline CDR1 is MDHEN and CDR2 is SYDVKM. V gave up 7 bases and J gave up 2 bases; unmatched junction bases: 9. The CDR3 region has the DNA TGTGCCAGCACCAGACTAGCGGGGGATCTTACCTACGAGCAGTACTTC. This encodes CASTRLAGDLTYEQYF.

The DNA of the CDR3 is TGTGCCAGCAGCCCGTTAGTAACCGGGGAGCTGTTTTTT. Residues: CASSPLVTGELFF. The genes are TRBV28 and TRBJ2-2; D gene uncertain. The CDR3 extends over 13 amino acids. Trimming cost V 6 bases and J 5 bases, with 10 bases left between them. CDR1 is MDHEN and CDR2 is SYDVKM in the germline V gene.

This clone occurred a few times. This rearrangement joins TRBV7-2 to TRBJ1-5, with a possible D match to TRBD1 (6 bases). The CDR3 loop spans 15 amino acids. V lost 5 bases and J lost 0, with 11 bases in between. Germline-derived CDR1 and CDR2 are SGHTA and FQGNSA. CDR3 nucleotides: TGTGCCAGCAGCAGACAGGCGGATAGCAATCAGCCCCAGCATTTT. It yields the protein CASSRQADSNQPQHF.

V usage is TRBV5-1 and J usage is TRBJ1-1; D not resolved. The length of the CDR3 is 13 residues. V was pared by 6 bases and J by 0 bases, with 9 bases between. Per the germline V gene, CDR1 is SGHRS and CDR2 is YFSETQ. The CDR3: CASKDFLNTEAFF. The CDR3 DNA follows: TGCGCCAGCAAGGACTTTCTGAACACTGAAGCTTTCTTT.

The V gene is TRBV5-4, the J gene TRBJ2-7; 10 nucleotides agree with TRBD1. Looked up from germline, CDR1 is SGHNT and CDR2 is YYREEE (reference sequence). The CDR3 runs to 18 residues. The ends lost 4 bases at V and 3 bases at J; junction bases unmatched: 16. The DNA of the CDR3 is TGTGCCAGCAGCGCTAGTACCTTTGGGGACAGGGGTTTCTACGAGCAGTACTTC. This codes for CASSASTFGDRGFYEQYF.

This clone was picked up a small number of times. The chain uses TRBV6-1 and TRBJ2-7, with 7 nucleotides matching TRBD2. Germline assignment: CDR1 MNHNS and CDR2 SASEGT. The CDR3 has 12 amino acids. Trimming removed 9 bases from V and 7 bases from J; junction bases left unmatched: 9. The CDR3: CASWGGWEEQYF. The CDR3 DNA is TGTGCCAGTTGGGGGGGGTGGGAAGAGCAGTACTTC.

The rearrangement links TRBV11-2 to TRBJ1-1, with TRBD1 identical over 7 bases. Germline CDR1 reads SGHAT; CDR2 reads FQNNGV. The CDR3 length is 15 residues. Trimming took 1 base from V and 6 from J; bases not matched to a gene: 8. The CDR3 loop reads CASSLATGRGSEAFF. The DNA for the CDR3 is TGTGCCAGCAGCTTAGCGACAGGGAGAGGATCTGAAGCTTTCTTT.

The rearrangement joins TRBV10-3 to TRBJ2-2; no definite D call. Germline lookup yields CDR1 ENHRY and CDR2 SYGVKD. The V and J ends lost 9 bases and 2 bases respectively, with 10 bases between them. This CDR3 is 13 amino acids long. CDR3 nucleotide sequence: TGTGCCATTTCTTCGTATAACACCGGGGAGCTGTTTTTT. Translation: CAISSYNTGELFF.

DNA of the CDR3: TGTGCCAGTAGCGGGGGGCCAGATACGCAGTATTTT. Amino acid sequence: CASSGGPDTQYF. The V call is TRBV2, the J call TRBJ2-3, with TRBD2 identical over 10 bases. The ends lost 9 bases at V and 4 bases at J; junction bases unmatched: 1. There are 12 residues in the CDR3. CDR1 SNHLY and CDR2 FYNNEI come from the germline V gene.

This clone has just one count. V usage is TRBV6-7 and J usage is TRBJ1-5; no clear D gene. TRBV6-7 counts as an open reading frame of uncertain function. V was cut by 4 bases and J by 7 bases, with 8 bases left in between. This CDR3 is built from 12 residues. CDR3 protein: CASSLTKQPQHF. The DNA of the CDR3 is TGTGCCAGCAGTTTGACAAAACAGCCCCAGCATTTT.

The rearrangement links TRBV28 to TRBJ2-5, with TRBD1 as a possible D gene (5 bases). The V gene lost 6 bases and the J gene lost 2 bases, with 16 bases spanning the gap. The CDR3 length is 15 residues. The germline CDR1 and CDR2 sequences are MDHEN and SYDVKM. CDR3 sequence reads: CASSFRLQGQETQYF. CDR3 in DNA: TGTGCCAGCAGCTTTCGCCTCCAGGGACAAGAGACCCAGTACTTC.

The gene calls are TRBV5-4 and TRBJ1-1; 7 positions match TRBD1. The trim removed 2 bases at V and 1 base at J, leaving 2 bases unmatched. The V gene's germline CDR1 is SGHNT and CDR2 YYREEE (reference sequence). The CDR3 has 14 amino acids. The CDR3, as DNA: TGTGCCAGCAGCTTAGGGACAGCGAACACTGAAGCTTTCTTT. It translates to CASSLGTANTEAFF.

The V call is TRBV5-1, the J call TRBJ2-1; D possibly corresponds to TRBD2 (6 bases). Trimming took off 5 bases at V and 4 bases at J, with 13 bases between the two ends. CDR3 length: 14 residues. The V gene's germline CDR1 is SGHRS and CDR2 YFSETQ. The CDR3 is CASRLADNYNEQFF. Here the CDR3 DNA reads TGCGCCAGCAGACTAGCAGATAATTACAATGAGCAGTTCTTC.

V is TRBV19 and J is TRBJ2-2; D remains unclear. With 6 bases removed from V and 1 base from J, the gap between germline ends came to 9 bases. Germline lookup yields CDR1 LNHDA and CDR2 SQIVND (reference sequence). The CDR3 spans 14 residues. The CDR3 is CASSPIGNTGELFF. In DNA, the CDR3 is TGTGCCAGTAGCCCCATCGGGAACACCGGGGAGCTGTTTTTT.

J is TRBJ1-2 and V is TRBV9, with TRBD1 matching over 8 bases. Germline assignment: CDR1 SGDLS and CDR2 YYNGEE. This CDR3 is built from 15 residues. The V and J ends lost 4 bases and 2 bases, in that order; junction bases with no gene match: 7. CDR3 DNA sequence: TGTGCCAGCAGCTCAGGACAGGGAGGGAACTATGGCTACACCTTC. This translates into CASSSGQGGNYGYTF.

CDR3 DNA sequence: TGTGCCAGCAGCGCGACAGGGAGTTCGGACGAGCAGTACTTC. This gives the protein CASSATGSSDEQYF. The V call is TRBV5-4, the J call TRBJ2-7; 7 nucleotides align to TRBD1. After removal of 4 bases from V and 5 bases from J, the junction contained 9 bases not matched to a gene. Germline CDR1 SGHNT, CDR2 YYREEE (reference sequence). This CDR3 has 14 residues.

The chain couples TRBV29-1 to TRBJ1-2; no clear D. The CDR3 has 11 residues. V dropped 3 bases and J dropped 2 bases, with 4 bases sitting between them. Germline CDR1 is SQVTM and CDR2 is ANQGSEA. The CDR3 nucleotides are TGCAGCGTTGAGGAGAACTATGGCTACACCTTC. Its protein product is CSVEENYGYTF.